This TCR beta chain was identified during a study of cytomegalovirus exposure and HLA in healthy donors. In regard to this clone: The antigen is not known.

General study findings and limits: In a later analysis, an Asian-associated ancestry cluster reportedly showed fewer N-insertions than the 666-donor mean.

Primers for the PCR totalled 60 Vbeta and 13 Jbeta. The protocol was immunoSEQ multiplex PCR, while the TCRdb copy is restricted to in-frame clones and leaves out a portion. The data contain more than 50,000 clones, around 80% of them singletons. CDR1 and CDR2 (germline): LNHDA, SQIVND (reference sequence). This CDR3 contains 15 residues. V shed 5 bases and J shed 0 bases, with 13 bases lying between them. Sequences were obtained from PBMCs. The genes are TRBV19 and TRBJ1-1; D is perhaps TRBD1 (6 bases). This TCR derives from a woman aged 40 to 55 in good health and CMV-seropositive. CDR3 coding DNA: TGTGCCAGTAGTGAGACGGGACATTTGAACACTGAAGCTTTCTTT. Amino acids: CASSETGHLNTEAFF.